This entry lists 6 T cell receptor beta chains sequenced from one sample in a study of Ad26.COV2.S vaccination and SARS-CoV-2 variants. Treatment in this sample: 15 to 20 received Ad26.COV2.S at low or high dose, single or two shots; about 5 received placebo; per-sample allocation not given. Sampling happened 63 days after the first vaccine or placebo injection. The table came from immunoSEQ multiplex PCR; TCRdb's copy has only in-frame clones and leaves some out. The data show under 600,000 clones, with roughly nine tenths seen just once and approximately 1.7% held by the top ten. The specimen comprised peripheral blood, sampled in a trial of Ad26.COV2.S vaccine versus placebo. The source is a person between 18 and 59 years old who received the Ad26.COV2.S COVID-19 vaccine or a placebo.

To note about this clone: The same CDR3 arises from other DNA sequences in this sample as well. The rearrangement links TRBV6-5 to TRBJ1-1; D uncertain. V was shortened by 4 bases and J by 0 bases, with 6 bases between the two germline ends. CDR1 MNHEY and CDR2 SVGAGI come from the germline V gene. The CDR3 is 13 amino acids. This CDR3 is CASSSAMNTEAFF. For the CDR3, the DNA is TGTGCCAGCAGTTCCGCGATGAACACTGAAGCTTTCTTT.

The table lists this clone with a few counts. This sequence joins TRBV5-4 and TRBJ2-7; D is perhaps TRBD1 or TRBD2 (5 bases each). The CDR3 length is 12 residues. CDR1 is SGHNT and CDR2 is YYREEE in the germline V gene (reference sequence). V lost 3 bases and J lost 7, with 11 bases in between. CDR3 loop: CASSWGTGEQYF. Here the CDR3 DNA reads TGTGCCAGCAGCTGGGGGACGGGTGAGCAGTACTTC.

The rearrangement uses TRBV18 and TRBJ2-7, with D maybe TRBD2 (5 bases). The V and J ends lost 3 bases and 1 base respectively, with 13 bases between them. The V gene's germline CDR1 is KGHSH and CDR2 LQKENI. This CDR3 has 15 amino acids. The CDR3 reads CASSPVLGDSYEQYF. The DNA for the CDR3 is TGTGCCAGCTCACCTGTTCTCGGGGATTCCTACGAGCAGTACTTC.

This chain joins TRBV18 and TRBJ1-4; the D gene is possibly TRBD1 (6 bases). The CDR3 spans 15 residues. CDR1 is KGHSH, CDR2 LQKENI, per germline. V gave up 3 bases and J gave up 4 bases, with 12 bases separating them. The CDR3 loop reads CASSPRGQHNEKLFF. CDR3 nucleotides: TGTGCCAGCTCACCTCGCGGACAGCATAATGAAAAACTGTTTTTT.

V usage is TRBV2 and J usage is TRBJ1-1; no firm D call. This CDR3 is built from 13 residues. Germline V gives CDR1 SNHLY, CDR2 FYNNEI. The V and J ends lost 3 bases and 0 bases respectively, with 5 bases between them. The CDR3 DNA reads TGTGCCAGCAGTGATCCGATGAACACTGAAGCTTTCTTT. Translation gives CASSDPMNTEAFF.

V usage is TRBV11-2 and J usage is TRBJ2-7, with 10 bases fitting TRBD1. Trimming at V came to 11 bases and at J to 1 base, leaving 5 bases not matched to a gene. The CDR3 has 13 amino acids. CDR1 and CDR2 (germline): SGHAT, FQNNGV. The CDR3 spells CASRGQGSYEQYF. For the CDR3, the DNA is TGTGCCTCTCGGGGACAGGGGTCCTACGAGCAGTACTTC.